The clone carrying this T cell receptor beta chain was detected many times. The antigen remains unidentified. These data are taken from a study of T-cell memory formation after mild COVID-19. Study context: TCR clusters were mostly donor specific. Study-wide points: Whereas later expanders leaned CD4+, clones contracting day 15 to 85 showed a balanced CD4/CD8 makeup. CD4+ clones that contracted lay mainly in CM and EM; CD8+ ones lay in EMRA.

A 5'RACE reaction primed in the constant segment made cDNA libraries of TCR alpha and TCR beta, and these carried sample barcodes and UMIs. MiXCR, run by TCRdb on the 5' RACE reads, gives a single entry per CDR3 protein. In the table there are 250,000 to 300,000 distinct CDR3 sequences, 16% of which are singletons. Germline CDR1 SGHDT, CDR2 YYEEEE. This CDR3 region has 17 residues. Trimming shortened V by 6 bases and J by 4 bases, and 25 bases separated the two germline ends. J is TRBJ1-2 and V is TRBV5-6; no reliable D call. The specimen was PBMCs or a T cell subset sorted from them (not recorded which). The sequence derives from a man between 18 and 29 years old who had mild COVID-19 (a few samples of this study predate the infection). Cell type and time point are not known. CDR3 amino acids: CASINQKRGRGFYGYTF. Written as DNA, the CDR3 is TGTGCCAGCATCAACCAAAAGAGAGGGCGTGGGTTCTATGGCTACACCTTC.